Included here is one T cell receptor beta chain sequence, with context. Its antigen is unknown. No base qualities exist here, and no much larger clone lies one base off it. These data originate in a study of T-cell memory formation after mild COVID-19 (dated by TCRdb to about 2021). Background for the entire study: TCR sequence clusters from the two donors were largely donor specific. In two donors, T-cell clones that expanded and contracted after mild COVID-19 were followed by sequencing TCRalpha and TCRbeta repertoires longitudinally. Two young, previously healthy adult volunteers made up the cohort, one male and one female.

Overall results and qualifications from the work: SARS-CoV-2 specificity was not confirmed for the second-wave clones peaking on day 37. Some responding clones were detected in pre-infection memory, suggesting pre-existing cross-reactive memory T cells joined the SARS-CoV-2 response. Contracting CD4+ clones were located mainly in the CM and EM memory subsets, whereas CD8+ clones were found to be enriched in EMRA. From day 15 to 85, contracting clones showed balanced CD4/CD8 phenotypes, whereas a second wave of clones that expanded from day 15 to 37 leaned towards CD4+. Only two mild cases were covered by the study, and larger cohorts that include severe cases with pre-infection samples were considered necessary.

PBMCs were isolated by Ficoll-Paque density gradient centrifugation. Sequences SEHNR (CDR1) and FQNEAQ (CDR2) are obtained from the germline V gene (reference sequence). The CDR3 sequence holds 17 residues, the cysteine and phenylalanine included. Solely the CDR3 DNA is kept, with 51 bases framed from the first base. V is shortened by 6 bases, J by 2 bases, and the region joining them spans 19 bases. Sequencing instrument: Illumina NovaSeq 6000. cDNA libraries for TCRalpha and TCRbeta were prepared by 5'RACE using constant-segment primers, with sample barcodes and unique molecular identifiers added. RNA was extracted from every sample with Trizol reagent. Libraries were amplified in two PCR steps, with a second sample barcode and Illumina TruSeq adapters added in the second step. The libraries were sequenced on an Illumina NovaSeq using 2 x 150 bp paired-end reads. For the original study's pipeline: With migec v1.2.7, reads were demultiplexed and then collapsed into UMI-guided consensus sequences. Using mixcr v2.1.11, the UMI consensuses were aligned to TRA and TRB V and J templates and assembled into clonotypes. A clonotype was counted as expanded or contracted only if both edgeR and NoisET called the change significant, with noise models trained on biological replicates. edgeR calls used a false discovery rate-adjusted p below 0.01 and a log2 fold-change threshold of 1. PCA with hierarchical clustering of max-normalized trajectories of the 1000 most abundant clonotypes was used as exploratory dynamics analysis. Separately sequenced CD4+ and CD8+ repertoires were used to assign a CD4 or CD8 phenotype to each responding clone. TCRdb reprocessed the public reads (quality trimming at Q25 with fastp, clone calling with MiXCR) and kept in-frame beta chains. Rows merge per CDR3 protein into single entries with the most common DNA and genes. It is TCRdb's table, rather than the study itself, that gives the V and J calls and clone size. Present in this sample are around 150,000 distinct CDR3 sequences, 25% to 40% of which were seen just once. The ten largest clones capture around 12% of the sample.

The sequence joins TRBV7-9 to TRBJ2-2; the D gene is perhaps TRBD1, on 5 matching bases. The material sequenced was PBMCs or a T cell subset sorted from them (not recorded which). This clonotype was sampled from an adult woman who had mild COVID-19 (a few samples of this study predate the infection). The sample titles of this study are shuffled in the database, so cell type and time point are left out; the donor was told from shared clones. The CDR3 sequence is CASSFFPQDLNTGELFF. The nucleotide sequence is TGTGCCAGCAGTTTTTTCCCACAGGATCTTAACACCGGGGAGCTGTTTTTT.